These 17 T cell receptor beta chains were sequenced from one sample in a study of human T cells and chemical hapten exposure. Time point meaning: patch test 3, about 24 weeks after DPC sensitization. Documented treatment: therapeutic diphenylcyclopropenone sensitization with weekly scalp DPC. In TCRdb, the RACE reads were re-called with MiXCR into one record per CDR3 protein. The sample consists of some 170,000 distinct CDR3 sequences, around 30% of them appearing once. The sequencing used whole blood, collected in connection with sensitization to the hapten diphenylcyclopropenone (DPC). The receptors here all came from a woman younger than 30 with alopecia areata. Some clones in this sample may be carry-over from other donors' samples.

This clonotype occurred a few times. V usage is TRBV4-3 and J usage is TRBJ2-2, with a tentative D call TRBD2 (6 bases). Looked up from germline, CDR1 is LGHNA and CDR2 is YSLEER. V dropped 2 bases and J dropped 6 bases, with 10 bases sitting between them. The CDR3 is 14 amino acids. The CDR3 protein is CASSQSGRPGELFF. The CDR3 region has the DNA TGCGCCAGCAGCCAATCAGGGAGGCCCGGGGAGCTGTTTTTT.

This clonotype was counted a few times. This CDR3 is CASSLTETGRETQYF. The DNA for the CDR3 is TGTGCCAGCAGTTTAACCGAGACAGGGCGCGAGACCCAGTACTTC. The rearrangement uses TRBV28 and TRBJ2-5; TRBD1 agrees at 7 bases. Germline CDR1 reads MDHEN; CDR2 reads SYDVKM. There are 15 residues in the CDR3. J gave up 5 bases and V 2 bases, and 8 bases lay outside the gene matches.

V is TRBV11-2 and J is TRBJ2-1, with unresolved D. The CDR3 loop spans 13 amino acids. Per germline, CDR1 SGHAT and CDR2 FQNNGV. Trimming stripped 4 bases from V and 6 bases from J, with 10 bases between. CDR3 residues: CASSSLGRNEQFF. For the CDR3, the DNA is TGTGCCAGCAGCTCCCTGGGCCGCAATGAGCAGTTCTTC.

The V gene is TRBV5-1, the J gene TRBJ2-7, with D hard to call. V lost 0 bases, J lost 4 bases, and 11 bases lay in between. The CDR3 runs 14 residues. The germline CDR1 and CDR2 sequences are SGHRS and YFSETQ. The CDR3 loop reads CASSLAAGVYEQYF. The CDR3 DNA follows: TGCGCCAGCAGCTTGGCCGCTGGAGTTTACGAGCAGTACTTC.

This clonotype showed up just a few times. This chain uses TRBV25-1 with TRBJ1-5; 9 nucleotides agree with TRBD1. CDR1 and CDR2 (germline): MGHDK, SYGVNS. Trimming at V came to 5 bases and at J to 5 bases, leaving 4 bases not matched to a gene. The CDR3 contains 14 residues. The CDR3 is CASSSTGGYQPQHF. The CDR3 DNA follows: TGTGCCAGCAGTTCAACAGGGGGCTATCAGCCCCAGCATTTT.

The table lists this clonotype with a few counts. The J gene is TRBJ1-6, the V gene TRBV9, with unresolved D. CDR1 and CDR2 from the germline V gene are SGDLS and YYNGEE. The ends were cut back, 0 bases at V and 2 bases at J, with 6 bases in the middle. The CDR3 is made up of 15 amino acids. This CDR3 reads CASSVDGAYNSPLHF. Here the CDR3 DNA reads TGTGCCAGCAGCGTAGATGGAGCCTATAATTCACCCCTCCACTTT.

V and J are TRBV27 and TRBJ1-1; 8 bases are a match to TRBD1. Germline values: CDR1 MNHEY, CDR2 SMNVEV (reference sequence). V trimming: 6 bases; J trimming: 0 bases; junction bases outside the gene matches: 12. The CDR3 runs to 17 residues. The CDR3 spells CASSPIRQTGVNTEAFF. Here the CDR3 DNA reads TGTGCCAGCAGCCCGATACGACAGACAGGGGTGAACACTGAAGCTTTCTTT.

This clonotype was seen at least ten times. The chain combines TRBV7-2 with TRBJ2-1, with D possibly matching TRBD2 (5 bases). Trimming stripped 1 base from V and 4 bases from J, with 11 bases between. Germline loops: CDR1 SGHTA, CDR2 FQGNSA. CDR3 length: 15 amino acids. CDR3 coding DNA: TGTGCCAGCAGCTTAGGGGGAGCCAATTACAATGAGCAGTTCTTC. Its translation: CASSLGGANYNEQFF.

The chain's CDR3 is CASSPGTGNQPQHF. CDR3 sequence (DNA): TGCGCCAGCAGCCCCGGGACAGGCAATCAGCCCCAGCATTTT. The rearrangement joins TRBV5-1 to TRBJ1-5; 7 positions agree with TRBD1. CDR1 SGHRS and CDR2 YFSETQ come from the germline V gene. The CDR3 has 14 amino acids. V shed 4 bases, J shed 2 bases, and the junction held 3 bases outside the gene matches.

The CDR3 DNA is TGTGCCAGCAGCTTAGACGTTCAGCCCCAGCATTTT. Translating it yields CASSLDVQPQHF. The chain employs TRBV7-2 and TRBJ1-5; unclear D gene. CDR3 size: 12 residues. Germline lookup yields CDR1 SGHTA and CDR2 FQGNSA. The V and J ends lost 1 base and 6 bases respectively, with 4 bases between them. The full variable domain, with the rest looked up from reference TRBV7-2 and TRBJ1-5, is GAGVSQSPSNKVTEKGKDVELRCDPISGHTALYWYRQSLGQGLEFLIYFQGNSAPDKSGLPSDRFSAERTGGSVSTLTIQRTQQEDSAVYLCASSLDVQPQHFGDGTRLSIL.

The CDR3 loop reads CASSELLLVSPTSYNEQFF. The CDR3 DNA sequence: TGTGCCAGCAGTGAACTACTACTAGTTAGCCCAACATCGTACAATGAGCAGTTCTTC. The chain links TRBV2 to TRBJ2-1, with a tentative D call TRBD2 (5 bases). Germline assignment: CDR1 SNHLY and CDR2 FYNNEI. The CDR3 extends over 19 amino acids. Trimming shortened V by 2 bases and J by 4 bases, and 24 bases separated the two germline ends. Drawing the rest from reference TRBV2 and TRBJ2-1, the complete variable domain is EPEVTQTPSHQVTQMGQEVILRCVPISNHLYFYWYRQILGQKVEFLVSFYNNEISEKSEIFDDQFSVERPDGSNFTLKIRSTKLEDSAMYFCASSELLLVSPTSYNEQFFGPGTRLTVL.

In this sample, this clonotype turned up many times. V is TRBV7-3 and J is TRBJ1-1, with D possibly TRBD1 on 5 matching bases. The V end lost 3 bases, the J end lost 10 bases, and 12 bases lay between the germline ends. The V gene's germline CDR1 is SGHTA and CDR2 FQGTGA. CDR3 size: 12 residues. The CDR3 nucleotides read TGTGCCAGCAGCTTCGGGGGAGCGGTAGCTTTCTTT. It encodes CASSFGGAVAFF.

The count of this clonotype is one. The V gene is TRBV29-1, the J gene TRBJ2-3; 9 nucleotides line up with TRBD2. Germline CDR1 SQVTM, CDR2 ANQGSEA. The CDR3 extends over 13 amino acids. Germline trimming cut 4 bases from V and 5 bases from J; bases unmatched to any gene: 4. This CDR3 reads CSVASGAGDTQYF. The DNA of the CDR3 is TGCAGCGTTGCTAGCGGGGCGGGAGATACGCAGTATTTT.

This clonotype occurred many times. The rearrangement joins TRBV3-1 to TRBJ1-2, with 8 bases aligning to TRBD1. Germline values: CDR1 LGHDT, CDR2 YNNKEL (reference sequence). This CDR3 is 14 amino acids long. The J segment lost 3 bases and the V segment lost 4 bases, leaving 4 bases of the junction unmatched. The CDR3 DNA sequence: TGTGCCAGCAGCCGAGGACAGGGACACTATGGCTACACCTTC. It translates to CASSRGQGHYGYTF. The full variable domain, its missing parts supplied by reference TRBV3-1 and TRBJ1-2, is DTAVSQTPKYLVTQMGNDKSIKCEQNLGHDTMYWYKQDSKKFLKIMFSYNNKELIINETVPNRFSPKSPDKAHLNLHINSLELGDSAVYFCASSRGQGHYGYTFGSGTRLTVV.

CDR3 sequence (DNA): TGTGCCAGCAGCCCCCGGATAGTGGGGGAGACCCAGTACTTC. Its translation: CASSPRIVGETQYF. The gene calls are TRBV5-4 and TRBJ2-5, with D hard to call. This CDR3 comprises 14 residues. The V gene lost 4 bases and the J gene lost 5 bases, with 15 bases spanning the gap. Germline-derived CDR1 and CDR2 are SGHNT and YYREEE (reference sequence).

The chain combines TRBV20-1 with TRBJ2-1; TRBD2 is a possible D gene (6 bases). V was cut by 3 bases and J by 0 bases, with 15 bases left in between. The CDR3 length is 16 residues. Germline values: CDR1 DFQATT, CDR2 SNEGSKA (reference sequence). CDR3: CSASSIAENSYNEQFF. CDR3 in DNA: TGCAGTGCTAGTTCTATAGCGGAAAACTCCTACAATGAGCAGTTCTTC.

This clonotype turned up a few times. The CDR3 DNA is TGCGCCAGCAGCCAACCGGGACAGGGGCAAGGTGAGCAGTTCTTC. Residues: CASSQPGQGQGEQFF. The V and J genes are TRBV4-1 and TRBJ2-1, with 10 bases lining up with TRBD1. V lost 2 bases, J lost 9 bases, and 7 bases stayed unmatched. Germline V CDR1 and CDR2: MGHRA, YSYEKL. The length of the CDR3 is 15 residues.